What follows is one T cell receptor beta chain and its context. Its antigen is undetermined. At one of its ends the junction is not consistent with the germline gene, which may arise from a read error. The record originates from a study of PD-1 blockade in classical Hodgkin lymphoma. Findings and caveats of the study: Healthy donors reportedly exceeded newly diagnosed patients in baseline TCR diversity. At C4D1, TCR diversity had climbed significantly for CD4+ cells, though not for CD8+ cells.

Every one of the patients relapsed after autologous stem cell transplantation (brentuximab vedotin exposure was variable). Complete response, partial response or progressive disease made up the best responses. TCRdb's copy holds only in-frame clones and misses some; the assay was immunoSEQ multiplex PCR. The table lists some 15,000 clones, over 80% of them singletons, with roughly 34% in the top ten. Germline assignment: CDR1 MNHNS and CDR2 SASEGT. The CDR3 consists of 14 residues. The clonotype comes from a human donor with classical Hodgkin lymphoma. This specimen was peripheral blood mononuclear cells (PBMCs), taken before the second cycle of nivolumab. The rearrangement uses TRBV6-1 and TRBJ2-2; no firm D call. The CDR3 DNA reads TGTGCCAGCAGTGATTCAACGAAAACCGGGGAGCTGTTTTTT. Protein: CASSDSTKTGELFF.